This is a list of T cell receptor beta chains from one sample in a study of control samples from healthy donors and cancer patients. Measured with immunoSEQ multiplex PCR; TCRdb has only the in-frame clones, and not every one. The sample includes under 200,000 clones, about nine tenths seen only once; the top ten take roughly 1.6%. Sequencing input: blood. Receptors were obtained from a woman aged 25-40 years in good health. CDR3s include the opening cysteine and the closing phenylalanine or tryptophan. The D gene is left open where the match is weak. A row's size may be missing; if present it is once, few, many or a size class.

CDR3 | DNA | J | D | size | V | length
CATSRDRRSSYNEQFF | TGTGCCACCAGCAGAGATAGGAGGAGCTCCTACAATGAGCAGTTCTTC | TRBJ2-1 | . | . | TRBV15 | 16
CATSDSGTVYGYTF | TGTGCCACCAGTGATTCCGGGACAGTTTATGGCTACACCTTC | TRBJ1-2 | TRBD1 | . | TRBV24-1 | 14
CASSLSWVGETQYF | TGTGCCAGCAGCTTATCCTGGGTGGGAGAGACCCAGTACTTC | TRBJ2-5 | . | . | TRBV7-9 | 14
CASSLFAGMNTEAFF | TGTGCCAGCAGTTTATTCGCAGGGATGAACACTGAAGCTTTCTTT | TRBJ1-1 | . | . | TRBV27 | 15
CASSEAGGAETQYF | TGTGCCAGCAGTGAAGCGGGGGGGGCCGAGACCCAGTACTTC | TRBJ2-5 | . | . | TRBV6-1 | 14
CASSYYYNEQFF | TGTGCCAGCAGTTACTATTACAATGAGCAGTTCTTC | TRBJ2-1 | . | . | TRBV6-2/TRBV6-3 | 12
CAWSPGLAGPRETQYF | TGTGCCTGGAGTCCTGGACTAGCGGGACCGAGGGAGACCCAGTACTTC | TRBJ2-5 | TRBD2 | . | TRBV30 | 16
CASSGTATNEKLFF | TGCGCCAGCAGTGGAACCGCAACTAATGAAAAACTGTTTTTT | TRBJ1-4 | . | . | TRBV5-1 | 14
CASSTGTGIYGYTF | TGTGCCAGCAGCACCGGGACAGGGATCTATGGCTACACCTTC | TRBJ1-2 | TRBD1 | . | TRBV6-5 | 14
CASSLAGQRDYEQYF | TGTGCCAGCAGCTTAGCGGGACAGCGAGACTACGAGCAGTACTTC | TRBJ2-7 | TRBD1 | . | TRBV7-9 | 15
CASSQSSGAWEKLFF | TGCGCCAGCAGCCAGAGTTCAGGGGCGTGGGAAAAACTGTTTTTT | TRBJ1-4 | . | . | TRBV4-1 | 15
CATGQGSTDTQYF | TGTGCCACCGGACAGGGAAGCACAGATACGCAGTATTTT | TRBJ2-3 | TRBD1 | . | TRBV6-4 | 13
CATSSRLAGTYEQYF | TGTGCCACCAGCTCGAGACTAGCGGGGACCTACGAGCAGTACTTC | TRBJ2-7 | TRBD2 | once | TRBV15 | 15
CATSRDLLAGGPPGELFF | TGTGCCACCAGCAGAGATCTACTAGCGGGAGGGCCGCCCGGGGAGCTGTTTTTT | TRBJ2-2 | TRBD2 | . | TRBV15 | 18
CASSVDLGSSYEQYF | TGTGCCAGCAGCGTAGATCTAGGGAGCTCCTACGAGCAGTACTTC | TRBJ2-7 | . | once | TRBV9 | 15
CASSLAGYGYTF | TGTGCCAGCAGTTTAGCCGGGTATGGCTACACCTTC | TRBJ1-2 | . | once | TRBV28 | 12
CASSSTGGLNEQFF | TGTGCCAGCAGCTCGACAGGGGGTCTCAATGAGCAGTTCTTC | TRBJ2-1 | TRBD1 | . | TRBV7-6 | 14
CASSLTRASTGELFF | TGTGCCAGCAGCTTAACCCGGGCGTCCACCGGGGAGCTGTTTTTT | TRBJ2-2 | . | . | TRBV7-3 | 15
CASSGGGNQPQHF | TGTGCCAGCAGTGGGGGGGGGAATCAGCCCCAGCATTTT | TRBJ1-5 | . | . | TRBV2 | 13
CSVEQVVGDTQYF | TGCAGCGTTGAACAGGTCGTCGGAGATACGCAGTATTTT | TRBJ2-3 | . | . | TRBV29-1 | 13
CASSPGTVNTEAFF | TGTGCCAGCAGCCCAGGGACAGTTAACACTGAAGCTTTCTTT | TRBJ1-1 | TRBD1 | . | TRBV7-3 | 14
CASSEPGTGGYNEQFF | TGTGCCAGCAGTGAACCCGGGACAGGGGGTTACAATGAGCAGTTCTTC | TRBJ2-1 | TRBD1 | once | TRBV6-1 | 16
CATSRGEGASYEQYF | TGTGCCACCAGCAGAGGGGAGGGGGCGTCCTACGAGCAGTACTTC | TRBJ2-7 | . | . | TRBV15 | 15
CASSRTGGSYNEQFF | TGTGCCAGCAGTCGGACAGGAGGCTCCTACAATGAGCAGTTCTTC | TRBJ2-1 | TRBD1 | . | TRBV6-5 | 15
CASSLVMNTEAFF | TGTGCCAGCAGCCTTGTGATGAACACTGAAGCTTTCTTT | TRBJ1-1 | . | . | TRBV5-5 | 13
CASSLRRSSYNSPLHF | TGTGCCAGCAGCTTAAGGAGGAGCTCCTATAATTCACCCCTCCACTTT | TRBJ1-6 | . | . | TRBV7-2 | 16
CASSRNSGAETQYF | TGTGCCAGCAGCCGAAATAGCGGGGCCGAGACCCAGTACTTC | TRBJ2-5 | TRBD2 | . | TRBV7-3 | 14
CASSLWQGANTGELFF | TGTGCCAGCAGTTTATGGCAGGGGGCGAACACCGGGGAGCTGTTTTTT | TRBJ2-2 | TRBD1 | . | TRBV27 | 16
CASSLGQMNTEAFF | TGTGCCAGCAGCTTGGGTCAGATGAACACTGAAGCTTTCTTT | TRBJ1-1 | . | . | TRBV5-4 | 14
CASSQVLGGPQHF | TGTGCCAGCAGCCAAGTCTTAGGGGGGCCCCAGCATTTT | TRBJ1-5 | . | . | TRBV3-1/TRBV3-2 | 13
CSVSGGRDQPQHF | TGCAGCGTTTCTGGGGGAAGGGATCAGCCCCAGCATTTT | TRBJ1-5 | . | . | TRBV29-1 | 13
CAWSVGLAGWEQYF | TGTGCCTGGAGTGTTGGACTAGCGGGTTGGGAGCAGTACTTC | TRBJ2-7 | TRBD2 | . | TRBV30 | 14
CSTRDFTDTQYF | TGCAGCACCCGGGACTTCACAGATACGCAGTATTTT | TRBJ2-3 | . | . | TRBV29-1 | 12
CASSLRQEGNQPQHF | TGTGCCAGCTCACTCCGACAGGAGGGCAATCAGCCCCAGCATTTT | TRBJ1-5 | . | once | TRBV18 | 15
CASSLGPGARTGELFF | TGTGCCAGCAGCTTGGGGCCAGGGGCTCGCACCGGGGAGCTGTTTTTT | TRBJ2-2 | . | . | TRBV5-6 | 16
CASSYSQGWQPQHF | TGTGCCAGCAGTTACTCACAGGGTTGGCAGCCCCAGCATTTT | TRBJ1-5 | . | . | TRBV6-5 | 14
CASSMGDRAGQPQHF | TGTGCCAGTAGTATGGGAGACAGGGCGGGTCAGCCCCAGCATTTT | TRBJ1-5 | TRBD1 | . | TRBV19 | 15
CSAQPSYEQYF | TGCAGTGCTCAGCCGTCCTACGAGCAGTACTTC | TRBJ2-7 | . | . | TRBV20-1 | 11
CASSYSTTSTGELFF | TGTGCCAGCAGTTACTCGACCACTAGCACCGGGGAGCTGTTTTTT | TRBJ2-2 | . | . | TRBV6-5 | 15
CASSPGLAGVRYEQYF | TGTGCCAGCTCACCGGGACTAGCGGGTGTCCGCTACGAGCAGTACTTC | TRBJ2-7 | TRBD2 | . | TRBV18 | 16
CASSQDRTSGRWADTQYF | TGCGCCAGCAGCCAAGATCGGACTAGCGGGAGATGGGCAGATACGCAGTATTTT | TRBJ2-3 | TRBD2 | . | TRBV4-1 | 18
CASSPTLADQETQYF | TGTGCCAGCTCACCCACACTAGCCGATCAAGAGACCCAGTACTTC | TRBJ2-5 | . | . | TRBV18 | 15
CASSSPTRMREETQYF | TGTGCCAGCAGCTCCCCGACTAGAATGAGGGAAGAGACCCAGTACTTC | TRBJ2-5 | . | . | TRBV11-3 | 16
CASSVGGSDTQYF | TGTGCCAGCAGTGTCGGGGGGTCAGATACGCAGTATTTT | TRBJ2-3 | TRBD2 | . | TRBV2 | 13
CASSLGGAGANVLTF | TGTGCCAGCAGTTTGGGGGGGGCTGGGGCCAACGTCCTGACTTTC | TRBJ2-6 | TRBD2 | . | TRBV28 | 15
CAISGLAGATDTQYF | TGTGCCATCAGTGGACTAGCGGGGGCCACAGATACGCAGTATTTT | TRBJ2-3 | TRBD2 | . | TRBV10-3 | 15
CASSGQGRNTIYF | TGTGCCAGTAGCGGACAGGGTAGAAACACCATATATTTT | TRBJ1-3 | TRBD1 | . | TRBV19 | 13
CASSPGTGDSYGYTF | TGTGCCAGCAGCCCCGGGACAGGCGACAGCTATGGCTACACCTTC | TRBJ1-2 | TRBD1 | . | TRBV7-3 | 15
CASSYSGQGYSPLHF | TGTGCCAGCAGTTACTCGGGACAGGGGTATTCACCCCTCCACTTT | TRBJ1-6 | TRBD1 | . | TRBV6-2/TRBV6-3 | 15
CASSFYRGQETQYF | TGTGCCAGCAGTTTCTACAGGGGCCAAGAGACCCAGTACTTC | TRBJ2-5 | TRBD1 | . | TRBV27 | 14
CASSDSPPGSPLHF | TGTGCCAGCAGTGACTCGCCCCCTGGATCACCCCTCCACTTT | TRBJ1-6 | . | . | TRBV6-4 | 14
CASSLSRQPQHF | TGTGCCAGCAGTTTATCGCGGCAGCCCCAGCATTTT | TRBJ1-5 | . | . | TRBV12-3/TRBV12-4 | 12
CASSGHPTSGGPYNEQFF | TGTGCCAGCAGCGGCCACCCGACTAGCGGGGGACCCTACAATGAGCAGTTCTTC | TRBJ2-1 | TRBD2 | . | TRBV9 | 18
CAVRDRGLTEAFF | TGTGCCGTAAGGGACAGGGGGCTCACTGAAGCTTTCTTT | TRBJ1-1 | TRBD1 | . | TRBV6-5 | 13
CASSRGQGTRYEQYF | TGTGCCAGCAGCCGGGGACAGGGGACTCGCTACGAGCAGTACTTC | TRBJ2-7 | TRBD1 | . | TRBV4-2 | 15